This is a list of T cell receptor beta chains from one sample in a study of T cell clonotyping in hematopoietic cell transplantation. Sequencing was performed with immunoSEQ multiplex PCR; in TCRdb, only in-frame clones are kept and a portion is missing. The table lists roughly 15,000 clones, approximately 87% of them singletons. The specimen comprised PBMCs, sampled 100 days after allogeneic stem cell transplant. The receptors were gathered from a male patient aged 55-69 years who had an allogeneic stem cell transplant from a related donor, so the T cells may come from the graft donor. Some clones in this sample may be carry-over from other donors' samples. Both conserved end residues are part of each CDR3. A D gene is named only where the DNA matches it firmly. Rows give clone size only sometimes, using once, few, many, or a class for an expanded clone.

len	v_gene	abundance	j_gene	d_gene	CDR3nt	CDR3aa
12	TRBV7-2	-	TRBJ2-1	-	TGTGCCAGCAGCTTTGAGGACCTAGAGCAGTTCTTC	CASSFEDLEQFF
14	TRBV6-1	-	TRBJ1-4	TRBD1	TGTGCCAGCAGTACCACAGGGGGGAATGAAAAACTGTTTTTT	CASSTTGGNEKLFF
14	TRBV5-1	-	TRBJ2-5	TRBD1	TGCGCCAGCAGCTTAGGGGGACAGCAAGAGACCCAGTACTTC	CASSLGGQQETQYF
15	TRBV7-8	-	TRBJ2-7	-	TGTGCCAGCAGCTTAGTATCCCAGGGAAGGTACGAGCAGTACTTC	CASSLVSQGRYEQYF
16	TRBV7-6	once	TRBJ1-4	-	TGTGCCAGCAGCTTACCAAAAGGGCACAGTAATGAAAAACTGTTTTTT	CASSLPKGHSNEKLFF
15	TRBV5-6	-	TRBJ2-2	-	TGTGCCAGCAGCCCCAGACAGGCGAACACCGGGGAGCTGTTTTTT	CASSPRQANTGELFF
17	TRBV27	-	TRBJ1-6	TRBD1	TGTGCCAGCAGTTTAGCACAGGGACAGGGTGGGAATTCACCCCTCCACTTT	CASSLAQGQGGNSPLHF
14	TRBV29-1	-	TRBJ2-3	TRBD1	TGCAGCGTGCGGACAGGAATTATGCGGGATACGCAGTATTTT	CSVRTGIMRDTQYF
15	TRBV7-2	-	TRBJ2-3	TRBD1	TGTGCCAGCAGCTTACCAGGGGGCCCCCAAGATACGCAGTATTTT	CASSLPGGPQDTQYF
12	TRBV7-2	-	TRBJ2-7	-	TGTGCCAGCAGCTTAAATCTAGGGGAGCAGTACTTC	CASSLNLGEQYF
14	TRBV6-1	-	TRBJ1-2	-	TGTGCCAGCAGTGGAAGGAGGCCCGACTATGGCTACACCTTC	CASSGRRPDYGYTF
16	TRBV9	-	TRBJ2-7	TRBD2	TGTGCCAGCAGCGTAGAGCCTAGCGGGGGACGGTACGAGCAGTACTTC	CASSVEPSGGRYEQYF
16	TRBV12-5	-	TRBJ1-6	TRBD1	TGTGCTAGTGGCCGGACAGGGGGTCTTAGTAATTCACCCCTCCACTTT	CASGRTGGLSNSPLHF
14	TRBV6-6	-	TRBJ1-1	-	TGTGCCAGCAGTATCATCGTCCTGGGCGCTGAAGCTTTCTTT	CASSIIVLGAEAFF
17	TRBV7-3	-	TRBJ2-3	TRBD2	TGTGCCAGCAGCCCCCAAGGAGTAGCGGGGAAAGCAGATACGCAGTATTTT	CASSPQGVAGKADTQYF
15	TRBV5-1	-	TRBJ2-1	TRBD2	TGCGCCAGCAGCTTGGATGAGACTAGCCACAATGAGCAGTTCTTC	CASSLDETSHNEQFF
16	TRBV4-1	-	TRBJ2-1	TRBD2	TGCGCCAGCAGCCAAGGTCGGAGCGGGGGGGCGCGTGAGCAGTTCTTC	CASSQGRSGGAREQFF
16	TRBV7-2	-	TRBJ1-1	TRBD1	TGTGCCAGCAGCCCGAACGGACAGGGGATGAACACTGAAGCTTTCTTT	CASSPNGQGMNTEAFF
16	TRBV28	-	TRBJ2-7	-	TGTGCCAGCAGTTTAGACGGGGCGCAGAGCTCCTACGAGCAGTACTTC	CASSLDGAQSSYEQYF
15	TRBV19	-	TRBJ2-3	TRBD2	TGTGCCAGTAGTATTGTAGCGGGGGCCGCAGATACGCAGTATTTT	CASSIVAGAADTQYF
13	TRBV25-1	-	TRBJ2-5	-	TGTGCCAGCAGTCTCGGGGTTGCCCGGACCCAGTACTTC	CASSLGVARTQYF
14	TRBV2	-	TRBJ2-7	-	TGTGCCAGCAGGGAAGACAGGAACTCCTACGAGCAGTACTTC	CASREDRNSYEQYF
16	TRBV7-2	-	TRBJ2-7	-	TGTGCCAGCAGCGGGGGATGGGGCGGGGCCATCAACGAGCAGTACTTC	CASSGGWGGAINEQYF
14	TRBV9	-	TRBJ1-1	-	TGTGCCAGCACTAGGACGCCTCAGAACACTGAAGCTTTCTTT	CASTRTPQNTEAFF
14	TRBV11-3	-	TRBJ2-5	TRBD2	TGTGCCAGCAGCTCTAGGACTAGCGTAGAGACCCAGTACTTC	CASSSRTSVETQYF
15	TRBV4-1	-	TRBJ1-2	-	TGCGCCAGCAGCCAGCGGTCGTCAGCTAACTATGGCTACACCTTC	CASSQRSSANYGYTF
17	TRBV4-1	-	TRBJ1-3	-	TGCGCCAGCAGCCAAACGACAGGCCCTTCCTCTGGAAACACCATATATTTT	CASSQTTGPSSGNTIYF
13	TRBV30	-	TRBJ1-4	-	TGTGCCTGGAGTGTACAGTTTAATGAAAAACTGTTTTTT	CAWSVQFNEKLFF
16	TRBV7-2	-	TRBJ2-7	TRBD1	TGTGCCAGCAGCCCCCGAGGGACAGGGAGTTCCTACGAGCAGTACTTC	CASSPRGTGSSYEQYF
15	TRBV5-4	-	TRBJ2-5	-	TGTGCCAGCAGCCTTAAAGAGGGGCGACAAGAGACCCAGTACTTC	CASSLKEGRQETQYF
14	TRBV19	once	TRBJ2-3	TRBD2	TGTGCCAGTAACCTTGGGGGGGGAACAGATACGCAGTATTTT	CASNLGGGTDTQYF
15	TRBV7-9	once	TRBJ1-3	-	TGTGCCAGCAGCTTAGTGTCCCGCTCTGGAAACACCATATATTTT	CASSLVSRSGNTIYF
14	TRBV2	-	TRBJ1-5	-	TGTGCCAGCAGCCCTGACAGTAGCAATCAGCCCCAGCATTTT	CASSPDSSNQPQHF
14	TRBV7-2	few	TRBJ1-2	-	TGTGCCAGCAGCTTAGCGAGGGGGAGGTATGGCTACACCTTC	CASSLARGRYGYTF
13	TRBV11-2	few	TRBJ2-2	-	TGTGCCCTCGAGAGGGGACACACCGGGGAGCTGTTTTTT	CALERGHTGELFF
15	TRBV11-3	-	TRBJ2-5	-	TGTGCCAGCAGCTCACACGATGGGACTTGGGAGACCCAGTACTTC	CASSSHDGTWETQYF
14	TRBV5-1	-	TRBJ2-2	-	TGCGCCAGCAGCTTGGAGTTGAACACCGGGGAGCTGTTTTTT	CASSLELNTGELFF
14	TRBV10-3	-	TRBJ2-2	TRBD1	TGTGCCATCAGTGCCAGGGGGACCACCGGGGAGCTGTTTTTT	CAISARGTTGELFF
15	TRBV7-3	-	TRBJ2-1	TRBD2	TGTGCCAGCAGCTGGGGCGGGGGGCCCTACAATGAGCAGTTCTTC	CASSWGGGPYNEQFF
14	TRBV9	-	TRBJ2-7	-	TGTGCCAGCAGCGTAGATCAGGGGTCAAACGAGCAGTACTTC	CASSVDQGSNEQYF
11	TRBV28	once	TRBJ2-7	-	TGTGCCAGCAGTTTGCATGGAGAGCAGTACTTC	CASSLHGEQYF
15	TRBV19	-	TRBJ1-5	-	TGTGCCAGTAGGTCGGCAGATTATAGCAATCAGCCCCAGCATTTT	CASRSADYSNQPQHF
16	TRBV7-9	-	TRBJ2-3	TRBD1	TGTGCCAGCAGCTCGTTACCGGGACAGAGCACAGATACGCAGTATTTT	CASSSLPGQSTDTQYF
15	TRBV5-1	-	TRBJ2-2	-	TGCGCCAGCAGCTTGCGATACTCGAACACCGGGGAGCTGTTTTTT	CASSLRYSNTGELFF
16	TRBV7-2	once	TRBJ2-2	-	TGTGCCAGCAGCCGCGTGGGGGGGGGCAACACCGGGGAGCTGTTTTTT	CASSRVGGGNTGELFF